This paragraph covers one T cell receptor (beta chain) sequence. Its antigen is still unknown. Relative to the germline gene, one junction end is altered; a read error may explain this. This sample stems from a study of tumor-infiltrating lymphocytes in primary liver carcinoma (dated by TCRdb to 2016 to 2017). For the wider study: Of the five patients, three men and two women aged 30 to 69 years, four had hepatocellular carcinoma and one had combined HCC and intrahepatic cholangiocarcinoma. The tumors of the five patients were staged as T1-T3 N0M0, with maximum diameters ranging from roughly 4.2 to 10 cm. Each sample produced roughly 3.5 to 7.5 million productive TCRbeta reads, and read depth showed no significant difference between tissue types. Across five regions of each liver tumor, along with adjacent normal tissue and blood, the study brought together TCRbeta repertoire sequencing, expression microarrays and whole-exome sequencing. A total of roughly 35 specimens from 5 patients underwent TCRbeta repertoire sequencing, comprising about 25 tumor regions, 5 adjacent noncancerous liver tissues and 5 peripheral blood samples. Agilent mRNA microarray profiling was performed on the approximately 25 tumor region samples to relate TCRbeta repertoire diversity to the local molecular phenotype. Repertoires from technical replicates were highly reproducible, with mean shared-clone rates approximately 0.92 and correlation coefficients above 0.95. Summary of the overall study and its limitations: Only 4 or 5 patients were included in the study, and the authors note that the findings should be validated in a larger study. Only about 7-24% of top clones were present in all five regions of a tumor, suggesting spatial heterogeneity of tumor-infiltrating T cells. Consistent with antigen-driven expansion, pairs of tumor regions showed higher repertoire overlap (mean roughly 35%) than either tumor-adjacent pairs (around 17%) or tumor-blood pairs (about 15%). The top 250 clones made up a significantly larger repertoire fraction in tumors than in blood (p = 0.039). Bulk unsorted samples precluded comparing CD4+ and CD8+ T cell repertoires. Only the TCR beta chain was sequenced, so true repertoire diversity is likely underestimated because unpaired alpha chains were not captured.

From the cysteine through the phenylalanine, the CDR3 covers 18 amino acids. Left in the record is the CDR3 DNA by itself, 54 bases read in frame from the first base. Taken from the germline V gene, the CDR1 and CDR2 loops are SGHVS and FQNEAQ. Without any cell sorting, total RNA and DNA were co-extracted from about 20-30 mg of bulk tissue using the AllPrep DNA/RNA mini kit. Surgical resection was performed in China between 2015 and 2016 on about 5 patients with histopathologically diagnosed primary liver carcinoma. At the time of sampling, the patients had chronic HBV infection and had not received any treatment. Each tumor was sampled at five spatially separated regions: the tumor centre plus the superior, inferior, left-lateral and right-lateral poles. More than 85% viable tumor cells were found by histology in every tumor sample. Pieces of fresh tumor and adjacent tissue were cut in half, with one half kept in RNAlater at -80 degrees C and the other half sent for histology.

Starting from about 500 ng total RNA, TCRbeta-specific cDNA was produced by reverse transcription with a constant-region primer and ProtoScript II reverse transcriptase. TCRbeta libraries were built with three nested multiplex PCR rounds, a slightly modified ARM-PCR procedure. Each of the first two PCR rounds ran for approximately 10 cycles and used multiplex TRBV1-TRBV30 forward primers together with a Cbeta reverse primer. A final 25-cycle PCR with Deep VentR polymerase added sample barcodes and Illumina adapters. Before sequencing, amplicons of 200-500 bp were purified from gel using a QIAquick gel extraction kit. TCRbeta amplicons were sequenced on an Illumina HiSeq 2500 with 250-bp paired-end reads. Concerning the study's data processing: To recover full CDR3 sequences, reads were quality-trimmed using Trimmomatic v0.33 and paired reads were then merged using FLASH v1.2.11. MiGEC v1.2.1b assigned V, D and J germline segments to the rearranged TCRbeta sequences. Clonotype statistics and Shannon-Wiener diversity indices were computed with VDJtools v1.0.0. Except for diversity analysis, only the 250 most abundant clonotypes of each sample were used in subsequent analyses to reduce sampling bias. Using fastp at Q25 and MiXCR, TCRdb reprocessed the public reads and kept productive beta chains. When rows share a CDR3 protein, they turn into one entry using the most common DNA and genes. TCRdb assigned the V and J calls; the authors' analysis was not used. This sample is represented by around 120,000 distinct CDR3 sequences; around two thirds of them were singletons. 7% to 10% of the sample lies in the top ten.

The rearranged chain carries TRBV7-8 and TRBJ2-2; TRBD1 matches 8 bases in the middle. The clonotype comes from a woman aged 55-69 years with primary liver carcinoma and hepatitis B virus infection. The sample taken for sequencing was liver tumor tissue from sampling region 1. Taken with the paper, the label for cell subset or site translates to: tumor region T1, superior pole. The DNA sequence follows: TGTGCCAGCAGCACCCGGACAGGGCTGGGGACGGACACCGGGGAGCTGTTCTTC. Its product reads: CASSTRTGLGTDTGELFF.